The clone carrying this T cell receptor (beta chain) was seen only once. These data originate in a study of memory CD4+ T cells and cytomegalovirus serostatus. The sort gate was single viable CD3+CD4+CD8-CD45RO+ cells for memory CD4+ T cells. The method was immunoSEQ multiplex PCR; TCRdb's version includes in-frame clones alone and lacks a portion of them. The table has some 30,000 clones, around 74% seen once. The source of this sequence is an adult in good health and CMV-seronegative. Some clones in this sample may be carry-over from other donors' samples. The sample taken for sequencing was memory CD4+ T cells from blood.

The chain's CDR3 is CASSLELQLLGGPEQFF. The CDR3 DNA reads as TGTGCCAGCAGCTTAGAACTCCAACTGTTGGGGGGGCCAGAGCAGTTCTTC. The gene calls are TRBV7-2 and TRBJ2-1, with D possibly being TRBD2 (7 bases). V lost 1 base, J lost 10 bases, and 23 bases lay in between. The CDR3 contains 17 residues. Germline V lookup: CDR1 SGHTA, CDR2 FQGNSA.